Detailed here is one TCR beta chain. Its cognate antigen is unknown. Amplified TCR beta CDR3 regions were obtained using RNA transcripts as template. HTBI-primed first-round RT-PCR preceded second-round multiplex PCR. TCRdb passed the multiplex PCR reads through MiXCR, listing each CDR3 protein once. The sample has 600,000 to 650,000 distinct CDR3 sequences, 20% to 25% seen once. No ophthalmopathy within 18 months of follow-up signified stable hyperthyroidism. The germline V gene encodes CDR1 GTSNPN and CDR2 SVGIG (reference sequence). Trimming shortened V by 3 bases and J by 2 bases, and 7 bases separated the two germline ends. This CDR3 is 12 amino acids long. The source of the sample is a study of Graves' ophthalmopathy and Graves' hyperthyroidism. The study, taken as a whole, reports: Ophthalmopathy progression prediction by the model yielded a sensitivity of around 68% and a specificity of around 72%.

The rearrangement links TRBV30 to TRBJ1-1; D gene ambiguous. This TCR derives from a woman aged 18-29 years with stable Graves' hyperthyroidism. Some clones in this sample may be carry-over from other donors' samples. Sequencing was performed on peripheral blood. The chain's CDR3 is CAWSHPNTEAFF. Here the CDR3 DNA reads TGTGCCTGGAGCCATCCAAACACTGAAGCTTTCTTT.